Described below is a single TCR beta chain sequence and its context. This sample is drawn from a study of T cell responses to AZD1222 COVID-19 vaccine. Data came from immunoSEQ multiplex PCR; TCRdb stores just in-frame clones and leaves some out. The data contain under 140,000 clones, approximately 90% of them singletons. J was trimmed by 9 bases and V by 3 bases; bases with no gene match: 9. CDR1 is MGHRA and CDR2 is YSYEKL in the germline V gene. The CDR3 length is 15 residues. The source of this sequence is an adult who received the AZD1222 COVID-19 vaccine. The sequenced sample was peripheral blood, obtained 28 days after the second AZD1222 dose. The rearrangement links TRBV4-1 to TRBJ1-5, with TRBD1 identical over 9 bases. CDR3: CASSHPSQGARPQHF. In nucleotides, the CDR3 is TGCGCCAGCAGCCACCCCTCACAGGGGGCACGGCCCCAGCATTTT.